The 5 T cell receptor beta chains given below trace back to one sample, sequenced in a study of cytomegalovirus exposure and HLA in healthy donors. Assay: immunoSEQ multiplex PCR; the TCRdb copy retains only in-frame clones and omits some. Counted here are roughly 150,000 clones, 85% to 90% occurring once; the ten biggest clones make up 2.5% to 3%. The sequenced material came from PBMCs. Receptors were obtained from a man aged 18 to 30 in good health and CMV-seronegative.

The rearrangement links TRBV7-9 to TRBJ1-1; no definite D call. The CDR3 runs 12 residues. Trimming removed 2 bases at V and 2 bases at J, with 3 bases between. The V gene's germline CDR1 is SEHNR and CDR2 FQNEAQ (reference sequence). CDR3 in DNA: TGTGCCAGCAGCTTAACAAACACTGAAGCTTTCTTT. Translation gives CASSLTNTEAFF.

This clone was detected a few times. V usage is TRBV2 and J usage is TRBJ2-5, with D possibly being TRBD1 (5 bases). V dropped 4 bases and J dropped 1 base, with 13 bases sitting between them. The V gene's germline CDR1 is SNHLY and CDR2 FYNNEI. CDR3 length: 15 residues. This CDR3 is CASSGQQAVQETQYF. The CDR3, as DNA: TGTGCCAGCAGTGGACAACAGGCTGTCCAAGAGACCCAGTACTTC.

The chain uses TRBV28 and TRBJ1-2, with D possibly matching TRBD1 (5 bases). V was clipped by 6 bases and J by 4 bases, with 15 bases between them. The CDR3 is 14 residues long. Germline assignment: CDR1 MDHEN and CDR2 SYDVKM. CDR3 in amino acids: CASSQLDRRYGYTF. The CDR3 DNA is TGTGCCAGCAGCCAGTTAGACAGACGCTATGGCTACACCTTC.

The chain uses TRBV11-3 and TRBJ2-7; maybe TRBD2 (6 bases). The CDR3 runs to 13 residues. Trimming took off 1 base at V and 5 bases at J, with 9 bases between the two ends. CDR1 and CDR2 (germline): SGHNT, YENEEA. The CDR3 DNA reads TGTGCCAGCAGCTTAGGGGGAGGCGACGAGCAGTACTTC. Protein sequence: CASSLGGGDEQYF.

In regard to this clone: In the same sample, other DNA sequences code for this CDR3. The chain has TRBV28 and TRBJ1-5, with a weak D call TRBD1 (6 bases). The germline gives CDR1 MDHEN, CDR2 SYDVKM. The ends were cut back, 3 bases at V and 6 bases at J, with 9 bases in the middle. CDR3 length: 13 residues. CDR3 sequence reads: CASSFRGSQPQHF. For the CDR3, the DNA is TGTGCCAGCAGTTTCAGGGGAAGTCAGCCCCAGCATTTT. The full variable domain, its missing parts supplied by reference TRBV28 and TRBJ1-5, is DVKVTQSSRYLVKRTGEKVFLECVQDMDHENMFWYRQDPGLGLRLIYFSYDVKMKEKGDIPEGYSVSREKKERFSLILESASTNQTSMYLCASSFRGSQPQHFGDGTRLSIL.